The rows below give T cell receptor beta chains drawn from one sample of a study of cytomegalovirus exposure and HLA in healthy donors. Sequenced by immunoSEQ multiplex PCR; TCRdb stores in-frame clones only, minus some. The profile shows approximately 200,000 clones, 70% to 80% of them singletons. Sample: PBMCs. The receptor set was obtained from a girl under 18 in good health and CMV-seropositive. Both conserved end residues are part of each CDR3. The D gene is left open where the match is weak. Clone size, where shown, is once, few, many, or a class for clones that have expanded.

j_call v_call d_call clone_size cdr3_aa cdr3_nt
TRBJ2-7 TRBV5-4 TRBD1 NA CASTRDSSYEQYF TGTGCCAGCACCCGGGACAGCTCCTACGAGCAGTACTTC
TRBJ2-5 TRBV30 NA NA CALGGGAGETQYF TGTGCTCTGGGCGGAGGGGCGGGTGAGACCCAGTACTTC
TRBJ2-7 TRBV10-2 TRBD1 NA CASSRQGAYEQYF TGCGCCAGCAGCCGACAGGGGGCCTACGAGCAGTACTTC
TRBJ2-7 TRBV5-1 NA NA CASSLDINSYEQYF TGCGCCAGCAGCTTGGATATTAATTCCTACGAGCAGTACTTC
TRBJ1-1 TRBV6-6 NA few CASSYSNPGMNTEAFF TGTGCCAGCAGTTACTCGAATCCGGGGATGAACACTGAAGCTTTCTTT
TRBJ1-6 TRBV7-9 NA few CASSSTPPGGANSPLHF TGTGCCAGCAGCTCCACGCCCCCGGGTGGCGCAAATTCACCCCTCCACTTT
TRBJ1-2 TRBV7-2 TRBD1 NA CASSLGQGYGYTF TGTGCCAGCAGCTTAGGACAGGGCTATGGCTACACCTTC
TRBJ2-3 TRBV2 TRBD1 NA CASSAGQGIDTQYF TGTGCCAGCAGTGCCGGACAGGGAATAGATACGCAGTATTTT
TRBJ2-3 TRBV2 NA few CASSRLVGTDTQYF TGTGCCAGCAGCCGACTAGTGGGCACAGATACGCAGTATTTT
TRBJ2-7 TRBV5-6 NA NA CASSPGGWDYEQYF TGTGCCAGCAGCCCTGGAGGGTGGGACTACGAGCAGTACTTC
TRBJ2-7 TRBV5-4 TRBD1 NA CASSPVIGQGAEQYF TGTGCCAGCAGCCCGGTAATTGGACAGGGGGCCGAGCAGTACTTC
TRBJ2-5 TRBV9 TRBD2 NA CASSRLAGGPETQYF TGTGCCAGCAGCCGACTAGCGGGGGGGCCCGAGACCCAGTACTTC
TRBJ2-1 TRBV15 NA NA CATILGRGNNEQFF TGTGCCACCATCCTCGGCAGGGGAAACAATGAGCAGTTCTTC
TRBJ1-3 TRBV4-3 NA few CASSQDHSRFGNTIYF TGCGCCAGCAGCCAAGATCACTCCAGGTTTGGAAACACCATATATTTT
TRBJ2-5 TRBV30 NA NA CAWRTGFIQETQYF TGTGCCTGGAGGACAGGATTCATCCAAGAGACCCAGTACTTC
TRBJ2-7 TRBV27 TRBD1 NA CASSWGQGTSYEQYF TGTGCCAGCAGCTGGGGACAGGGGACTTCCTACGAGCAGTACTTC
TRBJ2-1 TRBV4-2 TRBD2 NA CASSHGTSGGVDEQFF TGTGCCAGCAGCCACGGGACTAGCGGGGGGGTCGATGAGCAGTTCTTC
TRBJ1-5 TRBV19 TRBD1 NA CASLPRDRSSNQPQHF TGTGCCAGCCTGCCCCGGGACAGGTCTAGCAATCAGCCCCAGCATTTT
TRBJ2-1 TRBV7-2 NA NA CASSPSGEQFF TGTGCCAGCAGCCCCTCAGGGGAGCAGTTCTTC
TRBJ2-5 TRBV19 NA NA CASSPQGRETQYF TGTGCCAGTAGTCCTCAGGGTCGGGAGACCCAGTACTTC
TRBJ2-7 TRBV19 TRBD1 few CASSLQGAGYEQYF TGTGCCAGTAGTCTTCAGGGGGCTGGATACGAGCAGTACTTC
TRBJ1-2 TRBV4-1 TRBD1 NA CASSTPGTGSGYTF TGCGCCAGCAGCACTCCGGGGACAGGAAGTGGCTACACCTTC
TRBJ2-7 TRBV5-1 TRBD1 NA CASSLGQGSYEQYF TGCGCCAGCAGCCTCGGACAGGGAAGCTACGAGCAGTACTTC
TRBJ2-7 TRBV19 NA NA CASSAGSPYEQYF TGTGCCAGTAGTGCCGGGAGCCCCTACGAGCAGTACTTC
TRBJ2-5 TRBV6-7 NA NA CASSTGTLQETQYF TGTGCCAGCAGTACCGGGACTCTCCAAGAGACCCAGTACTTC
TRBJ2-2 TRBV7-2 NA NA CASSRQGFGAAGELFF TGTGCCAGCAGTCGTCAGGGGTTCGGGGCGGCCGGGGAGCTGTTTTTT
TRBJ1-1 TRBV7-2 TRBD1 few CASSPGGTEAFF TGTGCCAGCAGCCCAGGGGGCACTGAAGCTTTCTTT
TRBJ2-1 TRBV10-2 NA NA CASSALSVGEQFF TGCGCCAGCAGTGCACTGAGCGTCGGTGAGCAGTTCTTC
TRBJ2-2 TRBV5-1 TRBD1 NA CASSDRQGTNTGELFF TGCGCCAGCAGCGACAGACAGGGGACAAACACCGGGGAGCTGTTTTTT
TRBJ2-1 TRBV20-1 TRBD2 NA CSARRLSGEFF TGCAGTGCCCGAAGGTTGAGCGGGGAGTTCTTC
TRBJ2-7 TRBV6-5 NA NA CASSSRDSTYEQYF TGTGCCAGCAGTTCGCGGGACAGTACCTACGAGCAGTACTTC
TRBJ2-5 TRBV7-9 NA NA CASSFGLPKETQYF TGTGCCAGCAGCTTCGGACTCCCAAAAGAGACCCAGTACTTC
TRBJ2-1 TRBV27 NA few CASSPAEGQYNEQFF TGTGCCAGCAGTCCCGCAGAGGGCCAATACAATGAGCAGTTCTTC
TRBJ1-1 TRBV2 NA NA CAGRPQGRTEAFF TGTGCCGGCCGACCTCAGGGCCGTACTGAAGCTTTCTTT
TRBJ1-6 TRBV10-2 NA NA CASSELPHRSYNSPLHF TGCGCCAGCAGTGAACTCCCCCACCGCTCCTATAATTCACCCCTCCACTTT
TRBJ1-3 TRBV7-2 NA NA CASSPPQGKAGNTIYF TGTGCCAGCAGCCCTCCCCAGGGGAAAGCTGGAAACACCATATATTTT